The 18 T cell receptor beta chains given below trace back to one sample, sequenced in a study of OX40 agonist ivuxolimab in advanced cancers. Libraries were prepared through the immunoSEQ multiplex PCR assay. The clones in this table, taken by TCRdb from immuneACCESS, are in-frame only. Not every clone is retained; where verified, under half of the shortfall comes from an unresolved V gene, and the cause of the rest is unknown. The sample includes about 70,000 clones, with almost 90% observed a single time. The ten largest clones add up to around 2.3% of the sample. The sample here was CD4+ or CD8+ T cells sorted from blood, taken in a trial of the OX40 agonist ivuxolimab. The receptors shown here come from an adult with an advanced solid tumor such as melanoma, head and neck, liver or kidney cancer.

V and J are TRBV4-2 and TRBJ2-2, with D tentatively TRBD1 or TRBD2 (7 bases each). Deletions cut 4 bases from V and 4 bases from J, with 16 bases between. The germline V gene encodes CDR1 LGHNA and CDR2 YNFKEQ. The CDR3 runs to 16 residues. The CDR3 DNA follows: TGTGCCAGCAGCCTCCCAGGGGGGGAAGGCACCGGGGAGCTGTTTTTT. This sequence encodes CASSLPGGEGTGELFF.

The rearrangement joins TRBV7-9 to TRBJ2-1; 7 nucleotides line up with TRBD1. Trimming cost V 6 bases and J 0 bases; bases outside gene matches: 5. Germline V lookup: CDR1 SEHNR, CDR2 FQNEAQ (reference sequence). The CDR3 sequence is 15 residues long. The CDR3 sequence: CASRLQGSSYNEQFF. CDR3 sequence (DNA): TGTGCCAGCAGGTTACAGGGGAGCTCCTACAATGAGCAGTTCTTC.

The chain carries TRBV15 and TRBJ2-3, with D perhaps matching TRBD2 (5 bases). Looked up from germline, CDR1 is LNHNV and CDR2 is YYDKDF (reference sequence). The CDR3 covers 15 residues. V was trimmed by 1 base and J by 2 bases, leaving 10 bases between them. CDR3 sequence reads: CATSRASGNTDTQYF. In nucleotides, the CDR3 is TGTGCCACCAGCAGAGCGAGCGGTAACACAGATACGCAGTATTTT.

The gene calls are TRBV4-3 and TRBJ2-3; 9 nucleotides agree with TRBD2. CDR1 is LGHNA, CDR2 YSLEER, per germline. V was clipped by 3 bases and J by 0 bases; unmatched bases: 4. CDR3 length: 16 residues. CDR3 residues: CASSQVSGGSTDTQYF. The DNA for the CDR3 is TGCGCCAGCAGCCAGGTTAGCGGGGGCAGCACAGATACGCAGTATTTT.

The CDR3, as DNA: TGTGCCAGCAGCAGCGGACAGGGAGGTCACTATGGCTACACCTTC. It yields the protein CASSSGQGGHYGYTF. V is TRBV6-6 and J is TRBJ1-2; 8 positions agree with TRBD1. CDR1 is MNHNY, CDR2 SVGAGI, per germline (reference sequence). Losses at the gene ends were 6 bases for V and 3 bases for J; bases not matched to a gene: 9. The CDR3 consists of 15 residues.

This chain joins TRBV30 and TRBJ2-2; D assignment may be TRBD1 or TRBD2 (5 bases each). Per the germline V gene, CDR1 is GTSNPN and CDR2 is SVGIG (reference sequence). Trimming stripped 5 bases from V and 6 bases from J, with 16 bases between. The CDR3 is 14 residues long. In nucleotides, the CDR3 is TGTGCCTGGGGAACGGGGCAGGTCCCCGGGGAGCTGTTTTTT. Translation: CAWGTGQVPGELFF.

The CDR3 sequence is CASSRDRGVDEQFF. CDR3 DNA: TGCGCCAGCAGTCGGGACAGGGGAGTAGACGAGCAGTTCTTC. V gene TRBV5-1 combines with J gene TRBJ2-1; 10 bases line up with TRBD1. This CDR3 contains 14 residues. Losses at the gene ends were 5 bases for V and 10 bases for J; bases not matched to a gene: 9. Germline V gene lookup returns CDR1 SGHRS and CDR2 YFSETQ.

This rearrangement joins TRBV30 to TRBJ2-5; 11 bases are shared with TRBD1. V gave up 8 bases and J gave up 9 bases; unmatched junction bases: 5. Germline-derived CDR1 and CDR2 are GTSNPN and SVGIG (reference sequence). The CDR3 extends over 11 amino acids. The CDR3 sequence is CAQGTGGAQYF. The DNA of the CDR3 is TGTGCCCAAGGGACAGGGGGGGCCCAGTACTTC.

V and J are TRBV7-9 and TRBJ2-7, with D hard to call. V lost 3 bases, J lost 0 bases, and 12 bases lay in between. This CDR3 has 15 residues. Per the germline V gene, CDR1 is SEHNR and CDR2 is FQNEAQ (reference sequence). CDR3 DNA sequence: TGTGCCAGCAGCTTGGGCGGAGCCAGCTCCTACGAGCAGTACTTC. Protein product: CASSLGGASSYEQYF.

The count of this clone is one. This rearrangement joins TRBV6-1 to TRBJ1-1; D not certain. Germline V gene sequence: CDR1 MNHNS, CDR2 SASEGT. V lost 6 bases and J lost 3, with 14 bases in between. CDR3 length: 14 residues. CDR3 DNA sequence: TGTGCCAGCAGCCCGCGGCGGGGTGACACTGAAGCTTTCTTT. Encoded protein: CASSPRRGDTEAFF.

The gene calls are TRBV10-1 and TRBJ2-3; a weak D match, TRBD2 (5 bases). CDR3 length: 12 residues. V was cut by 4 bases and J by 6 bases, with 8 bases left in between. Per the germline V gene, CDR1 is WNHNN and CDR2 is SYGVQD (reference sequence). DNA for the CDR3: TGCGCCAGCAGTGGAGGGTCGGATACGCAGTATTTT. This gives the protein CASSGGSDTQYF.

J is TRBJ2-1 and V is TRBV5-1; TRBD2 agrees at 10 bases. This CDR3 region has 19 residues. V lost 2 bases, J lost 0 bases, and 11 bases stayed unmatched. CDR1 SGHRS and CDR2 YFSETQ come from the germline V gene. In nucleotides, the CDR3 is TGCGCCAGCAGCTTAGGGAACCTAGCGGGAGAATCCTCCTACAATGAGCAGTTCTTC. This sequence encodes CASSLGNLAGESSYNEQFF.

The chain has TRBV7-3 and TRBJ1-1; possibly TRBD1 for D (5 bases). Germline values: CDR1 SGHTA, CDR2 FQGTGA. This CDR3 has 18 amino acids. The germline V and J ends were trimmed by 2 bases and 1 base, with 20 bases remaining between them. CDR3 loop: CASSLDPAGTGKNTEAFF. CDR3 nucleotide sequence: TGTGCCAGCAGCTTAGACCCCGCCGGGACGGGGAAGAACACTGAAGCTTTCTTT.

This chain joins TRBV7-2 and TRBJ1-1; no definite D call. Trimming cost V 3 bases and J 2 bases, with 7 bases left between them. From germline, CDR1 is SGHTA and CDR2 FQGNSA. The CDR3 covers 13 residues. The CDR3: CASSFDSNTEAFF. The CDR3 DNA reads TGTGCCAGCAGCTTCGATTCAAACACTGAAGCTTTCTTT. The full variable domain, rest sourced from reference TRBV7-2 and TRBJ1-1, is GAGVSQSPSNKVTEKGKDVELRCDPISGHTALYWYRQSLGQGLEFLIYFQGNSAPDKSGLPSDRFSAERTGGSVSTLTIQRTQQEDSAVYLCASSFDSNTEAFFGQGTRLTVV.

This clone was found a few times. The chain recombines TRBV7-2 with TRBJ2-7; a weak D match, TRBD1 (6 bases). Germline V gene data show CDR1 as SGHTA and CDR2 as FQGNSA. This CDR3 contains 15 residues. Trimming cost V 5 bases and J 7 bases, with 21 bases left between them. The CDR3 bases are TGTGCCAGCAGCCTGGGGGACACCTCACTTTTGGAGCAGTACTTC. Its protein product is CASSLGDTSLLEQYF.

This chain links TRBV19 with TRBJ2-6; TRBD1 agrees at 7 bases. The CDR3 length is 17 residues. After removal of 5 bases from V and 0 bases from J, the junction contained 7 bases not matched to a gene. Per the germline V gene, CDR1 is LNHDA and CDR2 is SQIVND (reference sequence). The CDR3 DNA reads as TGTGCCAGTAGTGCGACAGGGCTCGGCTCTGGGGCCAACGTCCTGACTTTC. Its translation: CASSATGLGSGANVLTF. The entire variable domain, with the rest obtained from reference TRBV19 and TRBJ2-6, is as follows: DGGITQSPKYLFRKEGQNVTLSCEQNLNHDAMYWYRQDPGQGLRLIYYSQIVNDFQKGDIAEGYSVSREKKESFPLTVTSAQKNPTAFYLCASSATGLGSGANVLTFGAGSRLTVL.

The CDR3 region is CSVEKGGKKETQYF. CDR3 coding DNA: TGCAGCGTTGAAAAGGGGGGCAAGAAAGAGACCCAGTACTTC. This rearrangement joins TRBV29-1 to TRBJ2-5; the D call may be TRBD1 or TRBD2 (6 bases each). The CDR3 loop spans 14 amino acids. Trimming took 2 bases from V and 3 from J, leaving 13 bases between them. CDR1 and CDR2 (germline): SQVTM, ANQGSEA.

The genes are TRBV19 and TRBJ2-7; D not resolved. V lost 3 bases, J lost 3 bases, and 12 bases lay in between. The CDR3 runs to 14 residues. CDR1 and CDR2 from the germline V gene are LNHDA and SQIVND (reference sequence). CDR3 region: CASSMSAWSYEQYF. CDR3 in DNA: TGTGCCAGTAGTATGAGCGCATGGAGCTACGAGCAGTACTTC.